The source of this T cell receptor (beta chain) is a study of blood T cell repertoires in COVID-19. Overall study context: Acute and convalescent COVID-19 samples came from the United States, Italy and Spain. PBMCs, B-cell-depleted T cells, or T cells provided the cDNA or gDNA that made up the material.

Germline V gene data show CDR1 as LGHNA and CDR2 as YSLEER. V was cut by 1 base and J by 10 bases, with 11 bases left in between. This CDR3 has 13 amino acids. TCRdb keeps only in-frame clones here, not all; method: immunoSEQ multiplex PCR. The top ten clones hold more than 3% of a sample with 120,000 or so clones, around 91% of them seen once. The specimen sequenced was peripheral blood. The chain is built from TRBV4-3 and TRBJ2-1, with D maybe TRBD2 (6 bases). This TCR was recovered from a woman in her sixties or seventies with COVID-19, enrolled during active disease. CDR3: CASSQGFGGEQFF. The CDR3 DNA reads TGCGCCAGCAGCCAAGGGTTTGGGGGGGAGCAGTTCTTC.